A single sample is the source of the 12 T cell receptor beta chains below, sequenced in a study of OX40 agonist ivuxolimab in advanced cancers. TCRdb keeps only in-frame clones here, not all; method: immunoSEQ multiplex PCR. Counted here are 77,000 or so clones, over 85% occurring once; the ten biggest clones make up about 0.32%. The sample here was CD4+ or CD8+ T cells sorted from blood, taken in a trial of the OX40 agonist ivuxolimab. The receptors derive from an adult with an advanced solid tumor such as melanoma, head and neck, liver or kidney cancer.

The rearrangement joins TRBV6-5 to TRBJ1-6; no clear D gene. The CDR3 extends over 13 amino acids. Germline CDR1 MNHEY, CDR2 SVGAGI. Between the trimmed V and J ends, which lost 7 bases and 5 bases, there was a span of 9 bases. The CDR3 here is CASTQLHNSPLHF. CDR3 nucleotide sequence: TGTGCCAGCACACAACTTCATAATTCACCCCTCCACTTT.

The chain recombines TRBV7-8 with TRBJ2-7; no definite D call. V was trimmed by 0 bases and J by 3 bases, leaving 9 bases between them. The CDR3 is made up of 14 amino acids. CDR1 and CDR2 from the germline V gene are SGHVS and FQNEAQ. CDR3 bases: TGTGCCAGCAGCTTAGCCGTCGGATACTACGAGCAGTACTTC. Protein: CASSLAVGYYEQYF.

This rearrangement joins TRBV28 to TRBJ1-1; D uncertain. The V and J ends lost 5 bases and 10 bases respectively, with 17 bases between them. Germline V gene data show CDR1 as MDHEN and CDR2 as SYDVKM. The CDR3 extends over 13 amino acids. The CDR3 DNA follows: TGTGCCAGCAGTCTACCCCCCGGACTTGTAGCTTTCTTT. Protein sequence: CASSLPPGLVAFF.

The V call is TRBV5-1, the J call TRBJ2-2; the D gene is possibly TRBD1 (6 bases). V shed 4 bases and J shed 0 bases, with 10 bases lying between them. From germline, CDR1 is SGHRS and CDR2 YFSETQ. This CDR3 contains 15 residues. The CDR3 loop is CASSLRTANTGELFF. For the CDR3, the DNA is TGCGCCAGCAGCCTGAGGACAGCGAACACCGGGGAGCTGTTTTTT.

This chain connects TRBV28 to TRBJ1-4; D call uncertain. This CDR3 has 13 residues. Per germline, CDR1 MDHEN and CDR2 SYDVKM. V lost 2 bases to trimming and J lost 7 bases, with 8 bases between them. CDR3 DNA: TGTGCCAGCAGTTTACAAATCTTTGAAAAACTGTTTTTT. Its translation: CASSLQIFEKLFF. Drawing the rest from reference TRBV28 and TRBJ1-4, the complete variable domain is DVKVTQSSRYLVKRTGEKVFLECVQDMDHENMFWYRQDPGLGLRLIYFSYDVKMKEKGDIPEGYSVSREKKERFSLILESASTNQTSMYLCASSLQIFEKLFFGSGTQLSVL.

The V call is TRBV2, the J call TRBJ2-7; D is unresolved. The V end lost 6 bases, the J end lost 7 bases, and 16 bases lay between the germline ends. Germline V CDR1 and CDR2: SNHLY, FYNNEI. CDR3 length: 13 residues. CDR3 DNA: TGTGCCAGCAGCGGACCTACCCTCGGGGAGCAGTACTTC. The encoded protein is CASSGPTLGEQYF.

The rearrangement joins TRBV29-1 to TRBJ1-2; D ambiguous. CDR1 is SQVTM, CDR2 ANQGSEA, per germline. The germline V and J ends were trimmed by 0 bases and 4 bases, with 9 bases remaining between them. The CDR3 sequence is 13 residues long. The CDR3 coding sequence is TGCAGCGTTGAAGAGGGCAGCCGCTATGGCTACACCTTC. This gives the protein CSVEEGSRYGYTF.

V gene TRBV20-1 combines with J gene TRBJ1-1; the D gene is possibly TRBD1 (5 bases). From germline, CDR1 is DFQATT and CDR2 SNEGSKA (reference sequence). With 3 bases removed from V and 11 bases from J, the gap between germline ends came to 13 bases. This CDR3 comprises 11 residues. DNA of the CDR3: TGCAGTGCTAGCAGGGAAATTGCGGCTTTCTTT. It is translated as CSASREIAAFF.

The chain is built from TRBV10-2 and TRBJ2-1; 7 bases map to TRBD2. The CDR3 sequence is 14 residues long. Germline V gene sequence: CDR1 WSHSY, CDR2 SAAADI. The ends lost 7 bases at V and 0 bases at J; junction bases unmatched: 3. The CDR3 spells CASTTSVSYNEQFF. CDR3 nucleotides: TGCGCCAGCACCACTAGCGTCTCCTACAATGAGCAGTTCTTC.

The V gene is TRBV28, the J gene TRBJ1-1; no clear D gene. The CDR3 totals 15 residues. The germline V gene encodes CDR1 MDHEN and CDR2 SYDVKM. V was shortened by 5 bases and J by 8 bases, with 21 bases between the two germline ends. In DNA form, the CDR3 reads TGTGCCAGCAGTATCTCCGACGCGGTAGCAGCCGAAGCTTTCTTT. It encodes CASSISDAVAAEAFF.

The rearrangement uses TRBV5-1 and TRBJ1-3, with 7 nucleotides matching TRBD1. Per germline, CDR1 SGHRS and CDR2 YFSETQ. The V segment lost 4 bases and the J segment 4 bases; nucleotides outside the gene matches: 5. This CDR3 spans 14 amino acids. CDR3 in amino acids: CASSPPGQGNTIYF. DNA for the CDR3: TGCGCCAGCAGCCCCCCGGGACAGGGAAACACCATATATTTT. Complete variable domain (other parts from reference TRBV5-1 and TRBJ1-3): KAGVTQTPRYLIKTRGQQVTLSCSPISGHRSVSWYQQTPGQGLQFLFEYFSETQRNKGNFPGRFSGRQFSNSRSEMNVSTLELGDSALYLCASSPPGQGNTIYFGEGSWLTVV.

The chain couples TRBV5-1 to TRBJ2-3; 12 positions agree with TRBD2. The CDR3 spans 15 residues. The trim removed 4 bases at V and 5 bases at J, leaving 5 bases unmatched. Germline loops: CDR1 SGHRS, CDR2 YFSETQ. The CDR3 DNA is TGCGCCAGCAGCACACTAGCGGGGGGACAAGATACGCAGTATTTT. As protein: CASSTLAGGQDTQYF.